This is a list of T cell receptor beta chains from one sample in a study of shared clonotypes between healthy human individuals. Sequencing was performed with immunoSEQ multiplex PCR; in TCRdb, only in-frame clones are kept and a portion is missing. This table has more than 2 million clones, 95% appearing once. The sequenced material came from naive CD4+ T cells sorted from blood. The receptors were gathered from a man younger than 35 in good health. The conserved cysteine and the conserved F or W are not part of the CDR3 here. Expanded clones get a size class; other rows say once, few or many, or leave the size out.

TRBV19,TRBJ2-3,.,ASMSGTTDTQY
TRBV10-2,TRBJ2-3,.,ASSGRPFWGDTQY
TRBV28,TRBJ1-5,.,ASSSPPGGNQPQH
TRBV27,TRBJ1-4,.,ASSTPTNEKLF
TRBV11-2,TRBJ1-4,.,ASSLQQGGEKLF
TRBV27,TRBJ2-1,.,ASSNSGGSYNEQF
TRBV28,TRBJ1-5,.,ASSPDSYSNQPQH
TRBV30,TRBJ1-2,.,ASYTLGQGNYGYT
TRBV18,TRBJ1-2,.,ASSPPSGNYGYT
TRBV28,TRBJ1-6,.,ASQGVGSPLH
TRBV6-1,TRBJ2-7,.,ASSKISGTVDEQY
TRBV9,TRBJ2-1,.,ASSVGLLGSEQF
TRBV10-2,TRBJ2-7,.,ASSGLASYEQY
TRBV30,TRBJ1-1,.,AWSVRGGRDLGAF
TRBV5-1,TRBJ2-5,.,ASSILGTGSQETQY
TRBV18,TRBJ2-7,.,ASSPSPGVSYEQY
TRBV19,TRBJ1-1,.,ASRIRGNAEAF
TRBV19,TRBJ1-5,.,ASIRGGNLGNQPQH
TRBV28,TRBJ2-3,.,ASGSVVDTQY
TRBV6-5,TRBJ2-7,.,ASSYTGLAVQEQY
TRBV4-3,TRBJ2-1,once,ASSRQGRNEQF
TRBV7-9,TRBJ1-5,once,ASSPTGNQPQH
TRBV10-2,TRBJ1-1,.,ASSESRQGTEAF
TRBV7-2,TRBJ1-1,.,ASSLNGYRLNTEAF
TRBV28,TRBJ1-2,.,ASSFPRGHSYGYT
TRBV6-1,TRBJ2-1,.,ASTQAEVAGIRRF
TRBV12-5,TRBJ2-1,.,ASGLDATGEQF
TRBV5-6,TRBJ1-1,once,ASSSTGNTEAF
TRBV5-4,TRBJ1-1,.,ASSGRDRGFELNTEAF
TRBV1,TRBJ2-6,.,TSSRTCLCTRANVLT
TRBV6-1,TRBJ2-4,.,ASSDPTGGVTKNIQY
TRBV25-1,TRBJ2-2,.,ASSETSYTGELF
TRBV12-5,TRBJ1-2,.,ASGIPHGGYT
TRBV7-2,TRBJ2-7,.,ASSDGVAANLY
TRBV5-1,TRBJ2-1,.,ASSPSGVTYNEQF
TRBV7-6,TRBJ2-1,.,ASSPDRAPYNEQF
TRBV19,TRBJ1-2,.,ASSIGGRANYGYT
TRBV5-4,TRBJ2-7,.,ASSVGGGQTLDEQY
TRBV4-1,TRBJ1-5,.,ASNLSVKCQGNQPQH
TRBV5-4,TRBJ2-5,.,ASSPYPQAGGETQY
TRBV7-3,TRBJ2-3,once,ASSSGQARTDTQY
TRBV14,TRBJ2-7,.,ASSQETGRYEQY
TRBV30,TRBJ1-1,.,AWNRQGANTEAF
TRBV10-3,TRBJ2-2,.,AIRRTSGTQNTGELF
TRBV19,TRBJ1-6,once,ASSMAGTYNSPLH
TRBV5-1,TRBJ1-1,once,ASSFVGGAATEAF
TRBV4-1,TRBJ2-3,.,ASSQFGTDTQY
TRBV5-1,TRBJ2-3,.,ASSGSGGASGTDTQY
TRBV11-2,TRBJ1-5,.,ASSLGPDRVQPQH
TRBV2,TRBJ2-1,.,ASSKRESYNEQF
TRBV19,TRBJ1-5,.,ASSTLGGGDSNQPQH
TRBV6-6,TRBJ1-4,.,ASSYTPGTLGEKLF
TRBV7-9,TRBJ1-2,once,AAEAGHGYT